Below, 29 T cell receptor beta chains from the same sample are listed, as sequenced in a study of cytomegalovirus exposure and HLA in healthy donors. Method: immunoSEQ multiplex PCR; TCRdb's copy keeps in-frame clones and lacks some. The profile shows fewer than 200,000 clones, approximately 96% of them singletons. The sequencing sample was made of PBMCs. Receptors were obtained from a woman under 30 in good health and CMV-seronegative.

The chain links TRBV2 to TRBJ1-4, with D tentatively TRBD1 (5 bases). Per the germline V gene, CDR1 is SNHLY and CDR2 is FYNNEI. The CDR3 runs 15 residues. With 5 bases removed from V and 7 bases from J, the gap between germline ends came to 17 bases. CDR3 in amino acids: CASSLNRDSGEKLFF. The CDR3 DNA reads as TGTGCCAGCAGTTTAAACCGGGACTCAGGTGAAAAACTGTTTTTT.

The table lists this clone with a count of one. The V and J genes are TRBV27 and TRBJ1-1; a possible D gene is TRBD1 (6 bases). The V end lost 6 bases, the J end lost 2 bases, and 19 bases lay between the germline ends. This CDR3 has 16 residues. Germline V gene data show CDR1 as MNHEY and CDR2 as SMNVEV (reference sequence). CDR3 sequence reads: CASRSTAGQINTEAFF. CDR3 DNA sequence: TGTGCCAGCAGAAGCACGGCTGGACAGATAAACACTGAAGCTTTCTTT.

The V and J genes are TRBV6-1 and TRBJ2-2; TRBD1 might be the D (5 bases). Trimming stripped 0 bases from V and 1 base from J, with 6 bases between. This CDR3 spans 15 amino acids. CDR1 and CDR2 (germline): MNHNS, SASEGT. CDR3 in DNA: TGTGCCAGCAGTGAAGCTCAGGGGAACACCGGGGAGCTGTTTTTT. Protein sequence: CASSEAQGNTGELFF.

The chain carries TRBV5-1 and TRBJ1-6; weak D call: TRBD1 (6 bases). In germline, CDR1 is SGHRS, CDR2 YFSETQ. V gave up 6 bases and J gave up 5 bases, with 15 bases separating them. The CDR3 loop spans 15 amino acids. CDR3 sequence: CASTDQGPDNSPLHF. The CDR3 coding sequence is TGCGCCAGCACTGACCAGGGGCCGGATAATTCACCCCTCCACTTT.

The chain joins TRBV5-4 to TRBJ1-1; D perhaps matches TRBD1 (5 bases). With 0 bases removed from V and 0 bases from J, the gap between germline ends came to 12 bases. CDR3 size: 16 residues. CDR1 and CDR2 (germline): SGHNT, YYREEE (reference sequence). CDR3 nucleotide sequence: TGTGCCAGCAGCTTGGGGGCAGGGCGGATGAACACTGAAGCTTTCTTT. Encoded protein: CASSLGAGRMNTEAFF.

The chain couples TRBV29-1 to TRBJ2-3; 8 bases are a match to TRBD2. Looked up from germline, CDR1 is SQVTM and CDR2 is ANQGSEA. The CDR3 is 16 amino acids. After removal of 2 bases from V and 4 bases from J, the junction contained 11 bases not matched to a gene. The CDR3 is CSVEFGSGASSDTQYF. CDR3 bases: TGCAGCGTTGAATTTGGTAGCGGGGCCTCATCAGATACGCAGTATTTT.

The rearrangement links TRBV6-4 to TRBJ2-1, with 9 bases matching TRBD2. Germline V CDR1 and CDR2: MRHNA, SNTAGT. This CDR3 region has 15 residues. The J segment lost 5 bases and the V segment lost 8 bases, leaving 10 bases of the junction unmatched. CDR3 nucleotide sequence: TGTGCCAGCCGAGCTTCGGGACTAGCCCACAATGAGCAGTTCTTC. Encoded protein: CASRASGLAHNEQFF.

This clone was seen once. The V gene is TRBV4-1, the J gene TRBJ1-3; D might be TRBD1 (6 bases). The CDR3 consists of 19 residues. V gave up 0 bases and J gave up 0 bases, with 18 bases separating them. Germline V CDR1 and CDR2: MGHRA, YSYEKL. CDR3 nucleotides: TGCGCCAGCAGCCAAGATGGCGGACAGACCCGAATCTCTGGAAACACCATATATTTT. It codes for CASSQDGGQTRISGNTIYF.

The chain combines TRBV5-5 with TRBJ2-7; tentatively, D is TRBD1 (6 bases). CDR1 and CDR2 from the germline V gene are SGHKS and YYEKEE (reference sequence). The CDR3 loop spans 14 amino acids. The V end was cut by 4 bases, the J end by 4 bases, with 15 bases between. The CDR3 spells CASSHGAGAYEQYF. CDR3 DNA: TGTGCCAGCAGCCATGGGGCAGGGGCTTACGAGCAGTACTTC.

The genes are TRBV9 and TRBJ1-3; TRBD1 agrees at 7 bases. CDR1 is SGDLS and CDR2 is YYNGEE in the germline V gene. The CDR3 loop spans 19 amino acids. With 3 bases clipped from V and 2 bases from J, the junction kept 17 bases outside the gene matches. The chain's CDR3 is CASSAPGQPTYGAGNTIYF. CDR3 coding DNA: TGTGCCAGCAGCGCTCCGGGACAGCCCACCTATGGGGCTGGAAACACCATATATTTT.

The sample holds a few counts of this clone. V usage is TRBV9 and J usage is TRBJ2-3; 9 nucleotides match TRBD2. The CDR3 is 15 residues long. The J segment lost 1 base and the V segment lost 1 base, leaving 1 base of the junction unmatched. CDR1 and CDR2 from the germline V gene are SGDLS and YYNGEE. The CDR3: CASSVSSGGTDTQYF. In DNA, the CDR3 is TGTGCCAGCAGCGTATCTAGCGGGGGCACAGATACGCAGTATTTT. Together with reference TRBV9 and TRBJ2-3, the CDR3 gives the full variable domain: DSGVTQTPKHLITATGQRVTLRCSPRSGDLSVYWYQQSLDQGLQFLIQYYNGEERAKGNILERFSAQQFPDLHSELNLSSLELGDSALYFCASSVSSGGTDTQYFGPGTRLTVL.

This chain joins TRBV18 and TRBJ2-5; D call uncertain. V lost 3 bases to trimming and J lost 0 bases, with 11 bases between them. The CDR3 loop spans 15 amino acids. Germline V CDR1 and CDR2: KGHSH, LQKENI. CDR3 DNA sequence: TGTGCCAGCTCACCGTCTAGTTGGGACCAAGAGACCCAGTACTTC. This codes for CASSPSSWDQETQYF.

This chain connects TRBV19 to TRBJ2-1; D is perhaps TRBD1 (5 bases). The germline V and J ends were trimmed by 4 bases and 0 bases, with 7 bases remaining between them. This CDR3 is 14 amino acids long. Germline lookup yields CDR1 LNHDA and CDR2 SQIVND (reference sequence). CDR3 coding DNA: TGTGCCAGTAGTAGACAGAGCTCCTACAATGAGCAGTTCTTC. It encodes CASSRQSSYNEQFF.

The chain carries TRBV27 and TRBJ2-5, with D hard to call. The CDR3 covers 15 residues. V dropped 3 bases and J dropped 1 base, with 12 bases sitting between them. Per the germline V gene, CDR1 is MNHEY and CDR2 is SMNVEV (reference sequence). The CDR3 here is CASSFSHSSQETQYF. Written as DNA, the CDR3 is TGTGCCAGCAGTTTTTCCCATTCATCCCAAGAGACCCAGTACTTC.

The CDR3 bases are TGCGCCAGCGGTGTGAGGGATACGCAGTATTTT. Protein: CASGVRDTQYF. The chain carries TRBV5-1 and TRBJ2-3, with D hard to call. The length of the CDR3 is 11 residues. V lost 7 bases to trimming and J lost 6 bases, with 9 bases between them. CDR1 is SGHRS, CDR2 YFSETQ, per germline.

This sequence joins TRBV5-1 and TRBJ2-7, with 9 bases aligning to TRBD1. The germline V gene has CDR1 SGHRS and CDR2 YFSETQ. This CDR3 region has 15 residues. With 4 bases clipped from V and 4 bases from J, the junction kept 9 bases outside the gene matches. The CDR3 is CASSDGTGFSYEQYF. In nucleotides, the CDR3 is TGCGCCAGCAGCGATGGGACAGGGTTCTCATACGAGCAGTACTTC.

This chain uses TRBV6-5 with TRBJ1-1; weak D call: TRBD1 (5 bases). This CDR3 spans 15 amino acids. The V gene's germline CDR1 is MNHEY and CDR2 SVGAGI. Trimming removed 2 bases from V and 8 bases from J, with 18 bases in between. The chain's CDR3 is CASSYTSPRDREAFF. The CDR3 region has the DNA TGTGCCAGCAGTTACACATCCCCCCGAGACAGAGAAGCTTTCTTT.

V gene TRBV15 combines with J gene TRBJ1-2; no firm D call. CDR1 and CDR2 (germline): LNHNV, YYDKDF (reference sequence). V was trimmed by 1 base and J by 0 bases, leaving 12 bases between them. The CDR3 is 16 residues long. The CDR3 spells CATSRVPGGSNYGYTF. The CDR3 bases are TGTGCCACCAGCAGAGTCCCCGGAGGATCTAACTATGGCTACACCTTC.

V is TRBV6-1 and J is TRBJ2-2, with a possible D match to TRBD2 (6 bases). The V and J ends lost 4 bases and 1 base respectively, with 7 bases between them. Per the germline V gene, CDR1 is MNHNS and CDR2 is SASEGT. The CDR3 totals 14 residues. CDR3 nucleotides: TGTGCCAGCAGTGTGGGGGGGAACACCGGGGAGCTGTTTTTT. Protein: CASSVGGNTGELFF.

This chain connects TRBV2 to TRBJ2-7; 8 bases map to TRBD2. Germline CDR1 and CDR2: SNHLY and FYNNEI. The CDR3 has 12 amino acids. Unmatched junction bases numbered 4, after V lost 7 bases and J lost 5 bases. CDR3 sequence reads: CASKGLANEQYF. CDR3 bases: TGTGCCAGCAAAGGACTAGCCAACGAGCAGTACTTC.

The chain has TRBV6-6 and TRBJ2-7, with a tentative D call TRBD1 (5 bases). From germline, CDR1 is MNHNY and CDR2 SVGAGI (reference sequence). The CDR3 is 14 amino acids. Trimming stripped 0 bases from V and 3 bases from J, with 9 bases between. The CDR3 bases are TGTGCCAGCAGTTACTCTGGGCAGGGCTACGAGCAGTACTTC. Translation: CASSYSGQGYEQYF.

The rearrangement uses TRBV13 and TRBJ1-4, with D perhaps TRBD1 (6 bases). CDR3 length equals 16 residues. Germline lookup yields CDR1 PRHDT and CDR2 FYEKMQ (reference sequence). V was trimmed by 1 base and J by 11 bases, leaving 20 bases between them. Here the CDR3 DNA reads TGTGCCAGCAGCTTAGTGGACAGCGGCCGTTCTGGGAAACTGTTTTTT. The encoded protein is CASSLVDSGRSGKLFF.

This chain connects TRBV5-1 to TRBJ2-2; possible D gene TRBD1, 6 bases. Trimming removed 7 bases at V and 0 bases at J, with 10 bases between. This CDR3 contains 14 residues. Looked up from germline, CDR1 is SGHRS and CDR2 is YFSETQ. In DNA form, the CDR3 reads TGCGCCAGCCAGACAGGAGCGAACACCGGGGAGCTGTTTTTT. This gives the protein CASQTGANTGELFF.

The CDR3 here is CASSPPTDRQGSYEQYF. The CDR3 coding sequence is TGTGCCAGCTCACCACCGACGGACAGGCAAGGATCCTACGAGCAGTACTTC. This chain links TRBV18 with TRBJ2-7; 7 bases are shared with TRBD1. Looked up from germline, CDR1 is KGHSH and CDR2 is LQKENI. The V and J ends lost 0 bases and 1 base, in that order; junction bases with no gene match: 9. The CDR3 totals 17 residues.

The CDR3 reads CASSPGTDFYEQYF. For the CDR3, the DNA is TGTGCCAGCAGCCCAGGGACAGACTTCTACGAGCAGTACTTC. J is TRBJ2-7 and V is TRBV11-3; 7 nucleotides match TRBD1. Trimming at V came to 5 bases and at J to 3 bases, leaving 7 bases not matched to a gene. Germline V gives CDR1 SGHNT, CDR2 YENEEA. The CDR3 totals 14 residues.

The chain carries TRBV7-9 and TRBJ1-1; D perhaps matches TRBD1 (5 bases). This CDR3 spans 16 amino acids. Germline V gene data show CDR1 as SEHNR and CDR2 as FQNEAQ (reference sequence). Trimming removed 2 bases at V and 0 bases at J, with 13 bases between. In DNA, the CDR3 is TGTGCCAGCAGCTTACCAGGGAAAAGGATGAACACTGAAGCTTTCTTT. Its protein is CASSLPGKRMNTEAFF.

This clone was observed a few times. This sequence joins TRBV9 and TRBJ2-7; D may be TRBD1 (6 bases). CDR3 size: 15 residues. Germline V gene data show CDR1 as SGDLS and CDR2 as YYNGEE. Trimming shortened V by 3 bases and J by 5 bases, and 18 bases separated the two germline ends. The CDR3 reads CASSDGTLDMHEQYF. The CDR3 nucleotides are TGTGCCAGCAGCGACGGGACATTGGACATGCACGAGCAGTACTTC.

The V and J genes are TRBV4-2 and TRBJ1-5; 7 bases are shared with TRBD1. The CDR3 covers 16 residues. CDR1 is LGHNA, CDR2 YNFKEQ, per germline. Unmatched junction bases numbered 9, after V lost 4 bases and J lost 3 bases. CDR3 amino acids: CASSPNPGQVNQPQHF. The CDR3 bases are TGTGCCAGCAGCCCGAATCCCGGACAGGTCAATCAGCCCCAGCATTTT.

CDR3 sequence reads: CASSQAGDHQYF. As DNA, the CDR3 is TGCGCCAGCAGCCAAGCAGGGGATCACCAGTACTTC. The gene calls are TRBV4-3 and TRBJ2-4; a weak D match, TRBD1 (6 bases). CDR1 LGHNA and CDR2 YSLEER come from the germline V gene. V shed 1 base and J shed 13 bases, with 11 bases lying between them. This CDR3 contains 12 residues.